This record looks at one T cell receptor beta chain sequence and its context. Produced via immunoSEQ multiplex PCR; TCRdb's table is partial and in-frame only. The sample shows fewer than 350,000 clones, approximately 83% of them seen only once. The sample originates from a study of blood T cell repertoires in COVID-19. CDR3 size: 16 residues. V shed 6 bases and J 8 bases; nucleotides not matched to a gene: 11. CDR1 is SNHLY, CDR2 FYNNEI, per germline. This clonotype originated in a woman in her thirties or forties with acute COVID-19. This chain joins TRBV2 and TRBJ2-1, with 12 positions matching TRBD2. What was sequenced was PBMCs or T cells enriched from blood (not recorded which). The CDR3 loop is CASRLHGLAGWDEQFF. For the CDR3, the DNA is TGTGCCAGCAGGCTACACGGACTAGCGGGATGGGATGAGCAGTTCTTC.